Each of the 15 T cell receptor beta chains below was sequenced from the same sample in a study of T cell responses to AZD1222 COVID-19 vaccine. This table comes from immunoSEQ multiplex PCR, and its TCRdb copy is limited to in-frame clones, with some not included. Seen here are about 86,000 clones, around 80% observed once, and the top ten hold 21%. Sequenced material: peripheral blood, taken on day 0 of AZD1222 vaccination. Receptor source: an adult in good health.

J is TRBJ2-3 and V is TRBV11-2; 13 bases agree with TRBD2. V shed 2 bases and J 5 bases; nucleotides not matched to a gene: 7. The germline CDR1 and CDR2 sequences are SGHAT and FQNNGV. CDR3 length: 17 amino acids. The DNA for the CDR3 is TGTGCCAGCAGCTTACGAACTAGCGGGAGGGCCGGAGATACGCAGTATTTT. Translating it yields CASSLRTSGRAGDTQYF.

The J gene is TRBJ2-1, the V gene TRBV15; 9 bases line up with TRBD2. J was trimmed by 9 bases and V by 0 bases; bases with no gene match: 3. The CDR3 is 14 amino acids. CDR1 is LNHNV, CDR2 YYDKDF, per germline (reference sequence). DNA for the CDR3: TGTGCCACCAGCAGAGACGAGCGGGAGGTTGAGCAGTTCTTC. It translates to CATSRDEREVEQFF.

This rearrangement joins TRBV6-2 or TRBV6-3 to TRBJ1-5; D gene uncertain. The germline V and J ends were trimmed by 3 bases and 7 bases, with 7 bases remaining between them. CDR1 is MNHEY, CDR2 SVGEGT, per germline. The CDR3 spans 12 residues. The CDR3 bases are TGTGCCAGCAGTTATGGGGTCCAGCCCCAGCATTTT. It encodes CASSYGVQPQHF.

V and J are TRBV15 and TRBJ1-3; D is ambiguous. V was pared by 0 bases and J by 2 bases, with 8 bases between. The CDR3 is made up of 15 amino acids. Germline V gene sequence: CDR1 LNHNV, CDR2 YYDKDF (reference sequence). The DNA for the CDR3 is TGTGCCACCAGCAGAGATCCCACAGCTGGAAACACCATATATTTT. This sequence encodes CATSRDPTAGNTIYF.

The J gene is TRBJ2-5, the V gene TRBV11-3; TRBD1 matches at 7 bases. Germline V gene lookup returns CDR1 SGHNT and CDR2 YENEEA. The V and J ends lost 5 bases and 2 bases, in that order; junction bases with no gene match: 14. The CDR3 loop spans 17 amino acids. Written as DNA, the CDR3 is TGTGCCAGCAGCCAGGGACAGACGGGCCGACTTCAAGAGACCCAGTACTTC. It specifies CASSQGQTGRLQETQYF.

This chain uses TRBV11-3 with TRBJ2-2; D unresolved. V shed 7 bases and J shed 4 bases, with 7 bases lying between them. This CDR3 spans 12 amino acids. CDR1 SGHNT and CDR2 YENEEA come from the germline V gene. The CDR3 sequence: CASTGLTGELFF. CDR3 in DNA: TGTGCCAGCACGGGTCTCACCGGGGAGCTGTTTTTT. Using reference TRBV11-3 and TRBJ2-2 for the parts outside the CDR3, the full variable domain is EAGVVQSPRYKIIEKKQPVAFWCNPISGHNTLYWYLQNLGQGPELLIRYENEEAVDDSQLPKDRFSAERLKGVDSTLKIQPAELGDSAVYLCASTGLTGELFFGEGSRLTVL.

V and J are TRBV30 and TRBJ2-3; D not certain. Germline V lookup: CDR1 GTSNPN, CDR2 SVGIG (reference sequence). Trimming cost V 5 bases and J 1 base, with 22 bases left between them. The CDR3 has 17 amino acids. The DNA of the CDR3 is TGTGCCTGGGGTGGAAAAAGAGGCCAATTCCGCACAGATACGCAGTATTTT. Translated, it gives CAWGGKRGQFRTDTQYF.

The chain has TRBV30 and TRBJ2-5, with a tentative D call TRBD1 (6 bases). The CDR3 runs 15 residues. Germline V CDR1 and CDR2: GTSNPN, SVGIG (reference sequence). The V end lost 0 bases, the J end lost 2 bases, and 13 bases lay between the germline ends. The CDR3 loop is CAWSVGQGRQETQYF. For the CDR3, the DNA is TGTGCCTGGAGTGTAGGTCAGGGGCGACAAGAGACCCAGTACTTC.

The rearrangement links TRBV7-6 to TRBJ2-3; a possible D gene is TRBD1 (5 bases). Trimming cost V 3 bases and J 3 bases, with 16 bases left between them. Germline CDR1 reads SGHVS; CDR2 reads FNYEAQ. CDR3 length equals 16 residues. CDR3: CASSFSGNSGTDTQYF. CDR3 bases: TGTGCCAGCAGCTTTTCAGGGAACAGTGGGACAGATACGCAGTATTTT.

The chain combines TRBV3-1 (or the pseudogene TRBV3-2) with TRBJ1-4, with unresolved D. The CDR3 covers 15 residues. V dropped 1 base and J dropped 0 bases, with 6 bases sitting between them. CDR1 is LGHDT, CDR2 YNNKEL, per germline (reference sequence). The CDR3 sequence: CASSQASSTNEKLFF. The CDR3 coding sequence is TGTGCCAGCAGCCAAGCAAGTTCAACTAATGAAAAACTGTTTTTT.

The V and J genes are TRBV2 and TRBJ2-7, with 10 positions matching TRBD1. J gave up 7 bases and V 6 bases, and 12 bases lay outside the gene matches. CDR3 size: 15 residues. Germline assignment: CDR1 SNHLY and CDR2 FYNNEI. CDR3 protein: CASRAPSGQGREQYF. Here the CDR3 DNA reads TGTGCCAGCAGGGCGCCCTCGGGACAGGGGCGAGAGCAGTACTTC. Full variable domain (rest looked up from reference TRBV2 and TRBJ2-7): EPEVTQTPSHQVTQMGQEVILRCVPISNHLYFYWYRQILGQKVEFLVSFYNNEISEKSEIFDDQFSVERPDGSNFTLKIRSTKLEDSAMYFCASRAPSGQGREQYFGPGTRLTVT.

The CDR3 reads CASSMDRDANQPQHF. The DNA of the CDR3 is TGTGCCAGCAGCATGGACAGGGATGCGAATCAGCCCCAGCATTTT. The chain links TRBV27 to TRBJ1-5, with 8 positions matching TRBD1. J lost 4 bases, V lost 6 bases, and 8 bases had no gene match. The CDR3 extends over 15 amino acids. In germline, CDR1 is MNHEY, CDR2 SMNVEV (reference sequence).

V is TRBV7-2 and J is TRBJ2-7; TRBD2 matches 7 bases. J gave up 6 bases and V 7 bases, and 9 bases lay outside the gene matches. Looked up from germline, CDR1 is SGHTA and CDR2 is FQGNSA. This CDR3 has 13 residues. CDR3 DNA sequence: TGTGCCAGCAACCAGGGTAGCGGGTCCGAGCAGTACTTC. This sequence encodes CASNQGSGSEQYF.

This clone has only one observation. This could be a read error, since a much larger clone is one nucleotide away. Other DNA sequences in the sample encode the same CDR3. The DNA of the CDR3 is TGTGCCAGTCAGGGGGCGGGGGCGGGGGAGCTGTTTTTT. Translated: CASQGAGAGELFF. V usage is TRBV6-5 and J usage is TRBJ2-2, with D maybe TRBD1 (8 bases). The germline V and J ends were trimmed by 9 bases and 8 bases, with 16 bases remaining between them. CDR3 length: 13 amino acids. Germline CDR1 MNHEY, CDR2 SVGAGI.

This clone was detected only a few times. The chain has TRBV7-6 and TRBJ2-2, with TRBD1 as a possible D gene (6 bases). The CDR3 is 15 amino acids. Trimming pared 2 bases from V and 4 bases from J, leaving 11 bases between. Germline CDR1 SGHVS, CDR2 FNYEAQ. As DNA, the CDR3 is TGTGCCAGCAGCTTATACAGGGAGATCACCGGGGAGCTGTTTTTT. This codes for CASSLYREITGELFF.